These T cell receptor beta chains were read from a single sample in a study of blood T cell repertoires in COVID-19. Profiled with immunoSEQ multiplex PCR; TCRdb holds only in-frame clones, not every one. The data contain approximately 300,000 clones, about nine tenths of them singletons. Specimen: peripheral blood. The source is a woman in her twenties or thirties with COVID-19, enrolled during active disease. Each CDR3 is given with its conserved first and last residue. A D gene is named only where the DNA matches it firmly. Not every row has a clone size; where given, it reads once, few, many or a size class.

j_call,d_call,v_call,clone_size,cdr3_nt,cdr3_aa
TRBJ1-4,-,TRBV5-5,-,TGTGCCAGCAGCTTGACTCCAACTAATGAAAAACTGTTTTTT,CASSLTPTNEKLFF
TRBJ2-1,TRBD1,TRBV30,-,TGTGCCTGGAGCCCTGGGACAGCCAATGAGCAGTTCTTC,CAWSPGTANEQFF
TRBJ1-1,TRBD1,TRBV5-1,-,TGCGCCAGCAGCCCGTGGGGAACAGGGGACACTGAAGCTTTCTTT,CASSPWGTGDTEAFF
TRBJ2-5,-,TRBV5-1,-,TGCGCCAGCAGCTTGGTAATTTCGGGCGGGCAAGAGACCCAGTACTTC,CASSLVISGGQETQYF
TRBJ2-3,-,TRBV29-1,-,TGCAGCGTTGGAGGTGGGGACTCGAGGACAGATACGCAGTATTTT,CSVGGGDSRTDTQYF
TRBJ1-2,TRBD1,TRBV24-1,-,TGTGCCACCAGTGATTCAGACAGGGGGGATTTCTATGGCTACACCTTC,CATSDSDRGDFYGYTF
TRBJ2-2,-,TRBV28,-,TGTGCCAGCAGCCCATGGCCGGGGTACATCGGGGAGCTGTTTTTT,CASSPWPGYIGELFF
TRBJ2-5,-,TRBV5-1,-,TGCGCCAGCAGCTTTACAACAGGGTTGCAAGAGACCCAGTACTTC,CASSFTTGLQETQYF
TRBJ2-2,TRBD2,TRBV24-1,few,TGTGCCACCAGTGGCCTGACTAGCGGGAGGGAGAACACCGGGGAGCTGTTTTTT,CATSGLTSGRENTGELFF
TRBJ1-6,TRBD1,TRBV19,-,TGTGCCAGCGGCCGGGACAGAAATTCACCCCTCCACTTT,CASGRDRNSPLHF
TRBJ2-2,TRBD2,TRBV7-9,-,TGTGCCAGCAGCTTAGCGGGACTAGCGGGAGCGACCACCGGGGAGCTGTTTTTT,CASSLAGLAGATTGELFF
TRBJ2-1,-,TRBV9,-,TGTGCCAGCAGCGTCGGAGATGAGCAGTTCTTC,CASSVGDEQFF
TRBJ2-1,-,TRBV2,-,TGTGCCAGCAGTGGTCTAGCAACGAATGAGCAGTTCTTC,CASSGLATNEQFF
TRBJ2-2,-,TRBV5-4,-,TGTGCCAGCAGCTTGGAAGGGGGCACCGGGGAGCTGTTTTTT,CASSLEGGTGELFF
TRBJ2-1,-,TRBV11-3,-,TGTGCCAGCAGCCCAGAAAATTCCCTTAATGAGCAGTTCTTC,CASSPENSLNEQFF
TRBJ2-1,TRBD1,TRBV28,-,TGTGCCAGCAGTCCGACAGGGTTCAAGGGCAATGAGCAGTTCTTC,CASSPTGFKGNEQFF
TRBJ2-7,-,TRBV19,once,TGTGCCAGTAGTATCAGGGGACCGTACTACGAGCAGTACTTC,CASSIRGPYYEQYF
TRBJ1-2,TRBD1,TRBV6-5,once,TGTGCCAGCAGTTACGATACAGGGGGCCAATATGGCTACACCTTC,CASSYDTGGQYGYTF
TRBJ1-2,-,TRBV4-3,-,TGCGCCAGCAGCCAAGTTTTCCTCCACTATGGCTACACCTTC,CASSQVFLHYGYTF
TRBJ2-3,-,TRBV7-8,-,TGTGCCAGCAGCTTGATCCTAGACAGCACAGATACGCAGTATTTT,CASSLILDSTDTQYF